Below are 20 T cell receptor beta chains sequenced from a single sample in a study of response to subunit inactivated influenza vaccine. TCRdb fed the RT-PCR reads into MiXCR, producing one record per CDR3 protein. The profile shows 750,000 to 850,000 distinct CDR3 sequences, 15% to 20% of them singletons. Specimen: PBMCs from blood, collected roughly 5 days after vaccination. The source is a man in his forties or fifties who received an inactivated influenza vaccine.

This clonotype was observed a handful of times. The gene calls are TRBV7-2 and TRBJ1-4; D possibly corresponds to TRBD1 (5 bases). CDR3 length: 15 residues. Germline values: CDR1 SGHTA, CDR2 FQGNSA. Trimming removed 1 base from V and 7 bases from J, with 13 bases in between. The CDR3 protein is CASSLVGGLTEKLFF. For the CDR3, the DNA is TGTGCCAGCAGCTTAGTCGGGGGTTTGACTGAAAAACTGTTTTTT.

This clonotype was seen only a few times. The V gene is TRBV7-2, the J gene TRBJ2-5, with D unresolved. The germline CDR1 and CDR2 sequences are SGHTA and FQGNSA. Trimming removed 5 bases at V and 4 bases at J, with 17 bases between. CDR3 length: 15 amino acids. The DNA for the CDR3 is TGTGCCAGCAGCATACAGACCGGTGCGACAGAGACCCAGTACTTC. This translates into CASSIQTGATETQYF.

At least ten counts were recorded for this clonotype. The genes are TRBV20-1 and TRBJ2-1, with TRBD2 as a possible D gene (7 bases). This CDR3 contains 14 residues. Germline CDR1 is DFQATT and CDR2 is SNEGSKA (reference sequence). The V gene lost 6 bases and the J gene lost 9 bases, with 21 bases spanning the gap. The CDR3 loop reads CSASTDGGLGEQFF. The DNA for the CDR3 is TGCAGTGCCTCGACCGACGGGGGGCTGGGTGAGCAGTTCTTC.

The chain joins TRBV20-1 to TRBJ1-1; weak D call: TRBD1 (5 bases). V gave up 4 bases and J gave up 1 base, with 16 bases separating them. Germline CDR1 DFQATT, CDR2 SNEGSKA (reference sequence). The CDR3 spans 15 residues. In DNA, the CDR3 is TGCAGTGCTACCGAATATGGGACGGCGAACACTGAAGCTTTCTTT. It codes for CSATEYGTANTEAFF.

V is TRBV20-1 and J is TRBJ2-5; D is uncertain. The V end was cut by 1 base, the J end by 4 bases, with 10 bases between. Germline V gene sequence: CDR1 DFQATT, CDR2 SNEGSKA (reference sequence). The CDR3 length is 13 residues. The DNA for the CDR3 is TGCAGTGCTAGAGCCCCGACTGCAGAGACCCAGTACTTC. Translated: CSARAPTAETQYF.

Ten or more counts support this clonotype. The chain has TRBV5-1 and TRBJ1-6; 10 nucleotides agree with TRBD1. CDR1 SGHRS and CDR2 YFSETQ come from the germline V gene. V shed 0 bases, J shed 6 bases, and the junction held 6 bases outside the gene matches. This CDR3 spans 17 amino acids. The CDR3 coding sequence is TGCGCCAGCAGCTTGGAACCGGGACAGGGGTCTAATTCACCCCTCCACTTT. This encodes CASSLEPGQGSNSPLHF. The full variable domain, with the rest looked up from reference TRBV5-1 and TRBJ1-6, is KAGVTQTPRYLIKTRGQQVTLSCSPISGHRSVSWYQQTPGQGLQFLFEYFSETQRNKGNFPGRFSGRQFSNSRSEMNVSTLELGDSALYLCASSLEPGQGSNSPLHFGNGTRLTVT.

The chain is built from TRBV18 and TRBJ2-7; D may be TRBD1 or TRBD2 (7 bases each). V dropped 1 base and J dropped 6 bases, with 13 bases sitting between them. CDR3 length: 14 amino acids. Per the germline V gene, CDR1 is KGHSH and CDR2 is LQKENI. CDR3 region: CASSPLQGEGEQYF. The DNA of the CDR3 is TGTGCCAGCTCACCACTGCAGGGGGAGGGCGAGCAGTACTTC.

The chain uses TRBV11-2 and TRBJ2-3, with TRBD2 as a possible D gene (5 bases). Germline CDR1 SGHAT, CDR2 FQNNGV. The CDR3 is 16 residues long. V was trimmed by 5 bases and J by 3 bases, leaving 18 bases between them. The CDR3 loop is CASSLKGSIGTDTQYF. DNA of the CDR3: TGTGCCAGCAGCCTAAAAGGGAGTATCGGAACAGATACGCAGTATTTT.

This clonotype was detected only a few times. This chain joins TRBV6-2 or TRBV6-3 and TRBJ2-2, with 12 bases aligning to TRBD1. CDR3 length: 18 amino acids. V lost 11 bases to trimming and J lost 0 bases; unmatched junction nucleotides: 13. The germline CDR1 and CDR2 sequences are MNHEY and SVGEGT. This CDR3 reads CAGRRDRGPNANTGELFF. CDR3 DNA sequence: TGTGCCGGACGCCGGGACAGGGGGCCGAACGCGAACACCGGGGAGCTGTTTTTT.

The chain joins TRBV24-1 to TRBJ2-1; no definite D call. This CDR3 is 15 amino acids long. Trimming took 0 bases from V and 9 from J, leaving 14 bases between them. CDR1 KGHDR and CDR2 SFDVKD come from the germline V gene. CDR3 protein: CATSDLGVGKGEQFF. CDR3 sequence (DNA): TGTGCCACCAGTGATTTGGGGGTGGGAAAGGGTGAGCAGTTCTTC.

J is TRBJ2-5 and V is TRBV5-1, with D possibly being TRBD1 (6 bases). CDR1 and CDR2 from the germline V gene are SGHRS and YFSETQ. The CDR3 runs to 12 residues. V was cut by 5 bases and J by 3 bases, with 8 bases left in between. The CDR3 DNA reads TGCGCCAGCAGGTACAGGGAAGAGACCCAGTACTTC. Protein: CASRYREETQYF.

This clonotype was detected ten times or more. The rearrangement links TRBV5-1 to TRBJ2-4, with TRBD1 as a possible D gene (5 bases). Trimming cost V 2 bases and J 3 bases, with 12 bases left between them. The CDR3 has 15 residues. The V gene's germline CDR1 is SGHRS and CDR2 YFSETQ. The CDR3: CASSFRQGNKNIQYF. In nucleotides, the CDR3 is TGCGCCAGCAGCTTCCGGCAGGGTAACAAAAACATTCAGTACTTC.

The V gene is TRBV20-1, the J gene TRBJ2-1, with TRBD2 matching over 8 bases. The junction had 8 bases not matched to a gene; V was cut back by 6 bases and J by 7 bases. CDR1 is DFQATT, CDR2 SNEGSKA, per germline (reference sequence). This CDR3 region has 13 residues. The CDR3 sequence is CSAEREIRNEQFF. DNA of the CDR3: TGCAGTGCCGAGCGGGAGATACGGAATGAGCAGTTCTTC.

The genes are TRBV15 and TRBJ1-2, with a weak D call TRBD1 (5 bases). CDR1 LNHNV and CDR2 YYDKDF come from the germline V gene (reference sequence). The V gene lost 5 bases and the J gene lost 6 bases, with 16 bases spanning the gap. There are 14 residues in the CDR3. In nucleotides, the CDR3 is TGTGCCACCAGCCGTACCCAGACCAGGGATGGCTACACCTTC. The encoded protein is CATSRTQTRDGYTF.

The rearrangement joins TRBV20-1 to TRBJ2-7; tentatively, D is TRBD2 (6 bases). Germline V gene data show CDR1 as DFQATT and CDR2 as SNEGSKA (reference sequence). With 3 bases removed from V and 0 bases from J, the gap between germline ends came to 12 bases. The CDR3 has 14 amino acids. The CDR3 region is CSARRGGASYEQYF. The CDR3 DNA sequence: TGCAGTGCTAGGCGGGGCGGTGCCTCCTACGAGCAGTACTTC.

This clonotype was seen more than once but under ten times. The CDR3 loop reads CASGPDHNEQFF. For the CDR3, the DNA is TGCGCCAGCGGCCCAGACCACAATGAGCAGTTCTTC. The V gene is TRBV5-1, the J gene TRBJ2-1; D unclear. Germline V gene sequence: CDR1 SGHRS, CDR2 YFSETQ. V was pared by 7 bases and J by 5 bases, with 10 bases between. CDR3 length equals 12 residues.

The rearrangement links TRBV20-1 to TRBJ2-7; possible D gene TRBD1, 6 bases. V was shortened by 2 bases and J by 5 bases, with 7 bases between the two germline ends. The CDR3 covers 11 residues. From germline, CDR1 is DFQATT and CDR2 SNEGSKA (reference sequence). This CDR3 is CSARRTDEQYF. The CDR3 bases are TGCAGTGCTAGAAGGACAGACGAGCAGTACTTC.

The CDR3 coding sequence is TGTGCCAGCAGTACGGGGACTAGCGGGAGAAGGGGCACAGATACGCAGTATTTT. Its protein product is CASSTGTSGRRGTDTQYF. The chain couples TRBV6-1 to TRBJ2-3; 14 bases fit TRBD2. V was clipped by 5 bases and J by 1 base; unmatched bases: 8. Germline-derived CDR1 and CDR2 are MNHNS and SASEGT. This CDR3 spans 18 amino acids.

This clonotype was counted ten times or more. The CDR3 sequence: CASSLSAGLGDTQYF. CDR3 nucleotide sequence: TGTGCCAGCAGTTTATCTGCGGGACTCGGAGATACGCAGTATTTT. This rearrangement joins TRBV28 to TRBJ2-3, with a tentative D call TRBD2 (6 bases). Per the germline V gene, CDR1 is MDHEN and CDR2 is SYDVKM. The CDR3 totals 15 residues. Deletions cut 1 base from V and 5 bases from J, with 13 bases between.

The chain is built from TRBV5-5 and TRBJ1-2, with D possibly TRBD1 on 5 matching bases. Germline CDR1 is SGHKS and CDR2 is YYEKEE (reference sequence). The CDR3 has 16 amino acids. The V end was cut by 4 bases, the J end by 13 bases, with 29 bases between. The CDR3 DNA reads TGTGCCAGCAGCCCCAGGGCTAGTTTCACAGAGCTACTCTTCACCTTC. Its translation is CASSPRASFTELLFTF. The full variable domain, in which reference TRBV5-5 and TRBJ1-2 provide the parts outside the CDR3, is DAGVTQSPTHLIKTRGQQVTLRCSPISGHKSVSWYQQVLGQGPQFIFQYYEKEERGRGNFPDRFSARQFPNYSSELNVNALLLGDSALYLCASSPRASFTELLFTFGSGTRLTVV.